The rows below give T cell receptor beta chains drawn from one sample of a study of blood T cell repertoires in COVID-19. Using immunoSEQ multiplex PCR, the repertoire was profiled, and TCRdb retains in-frame clones only, with some absent. The sample holds 250,000 to 350,000 clones; about nine tenths are singletons and the top ten take about 2%. The sample consisted of peripheral blood. The receptors here all came from a man aged 18 to 29 with active or convalescent COVID-19. Both conserved end residues are part of each CDR3. The D gene is left open where the match is weak. For some rows the clone size is stated as once, few or many, or as a class when expanded; others skip it.

j_call d_call cdr3_length clone_size v_call cdr3_aa cdr3_nt
TRBJ2-5 NA 14 NA TRBV4-1 CASSQAGAQETQYF TGCGCCAGCAGCCAAGCAGGGGCCCAAGAGACCCAGTACTTC
TRBJ2-1 NA 13 NA TRBV7-7 CASSFDSVNEQFF TGTGCCAGCAGCTTTGACTCGGTCAATGAGCAGTTCTTC
TRBJ2-1 TRBD2 16 NA TRBV4-3 CASSQVGSGGANEQFF TGCGCCAGCAGCCAAGTGGGTAGCGGGGGGGCTAATGAGCAGTTCTTC
TRBJ1-5 NA 14 NA TRBV4-1 CASSQEGRNQPQHF TGCGCCAGCAGCCAGGAGGGCAGGAACCAGCCCCAGCATTTT
TRBJ2-3 NA 12 NA TRBV6-4 CASRDSADTQYF TGTGCCAGCCGAGACAGTGCAGATACGCAGTATTTT
TRBJ1-1 NA 18 NA TRBV7-9 CASSLRALSGLMNTEAFF TGTGCCAGCAGCTTAAGGGCCCTAAGCGGGCTGATGAACACTGAAGCTTTCTTT
TRBJ1-1 TRBD1 20 NA TRBV27 CASSLYPPGTGGGFGWEAFF TGTGCCAGCAGTTTATATCCCCCGGGAACAGGGGGCGGCTTCGGTTGGGAAGCTTTCTTT
TRBJ2-7 NA 16 NA TRBV5-1 CASSLPSRGTTYEQYF TGCGCCAGCAGCTTACCATCACGTGGGACAACCTACGAGCAGTACTTC
TRBJ2-1 TRBD2 14 NA TRBV27 CASSWGGGAREQFF TGTGCCAGCAGTTGGGGCGGGGGGGCACGGGAGCAGTTCTTC
TRBJ2-1 NA 14 NA TRBV7-3 CASSLMGASDEQFF TGTGCCAGCAGCTTAATGGGTGCTAGCGATGAGCAGTTCTTC
TRBJ1-4 NA 17 once TRBV28 CASSLHTPRVYNEKLFF TGTGCCAGCAGTCTCCATACTCCCAGGGTCTATAATGAAAAACTGTTTTTT
TRBJ2-1 TRBD1 14 many TRBV6-1 CASSEATGGNEQFF TGTGCCAGCAGTGAAGCCACAGGGGGCAATGAGCAGTTCTTC
TRBJ2-7 TRBD2 14 once TRBV28 CASSLLAGAYEQYF TGTGCCAGCAGTTTACTAGCGGGGGCCTACGAGCAGTACTTC
TRBJ2-3 TRBD1 16 NA TRBV12-5 CASGSGTAGFTDTQYF TGTGCTAGTGGTTCCGGGACAGCAGGGTTCACAGATACGCAGTATTTT
TRBJ2-1 TRBD2 14 NA TRBV20-1 CSASVGLANNEQFF TGCAGTGCTAGTGTAGGACTAGCAAACAATGAGCAGTTCTTC
TRBJ2-1 NA 15 once TRBV21-1 CASSPTAGSYNEQFF TGTGCCAGCAGCCCCACAGCCGGCTCCTACAATGAGCAGTTCTTC
TRBJ1-3 TRBD1 14 NA TRBV5-1 CASSLGQGRNTIYF TGCGCCAGCAGCTTGGGACAGGGTAGAAACACCATATATTTT
TRBJ1-5 TRBD1 14 NA TRBV6-5 CASSYGQGAQPQHF TGTGCCAGCAGTTACGGGCAGGGGGCTCAGCCCCAGCATTTT
TRBJ2-5 TRBD1 17 once TRBV15 CATSRGGGQGYQETQYF TGTGCCACCAGCAGGGGTGGAGGACAGGGGTACCAAGAGACCCAGTACTTC
TRBJ2-5 TRBD2 16 NA TRBV3-1/TRBV3-2 CASSQVTSGGGETQYF TGTGCCAGCAGCCAAGTAACTAGCGGCGGGGGAGAGACCCAGTACTTC
TRBJ2-3 TRBD2 11 NA TRBV20-1 CSARVTSGVNF TGCAGTGCTAGAGTAACTAGCGGGGTGAATTTT
TRBJ2-7 TRBD2 15 NA TRBV2 CASSELAGGAYEQYF TGTGCCAGCAGTGAACTAGCGGGAGGGGCCTACGAGCAGTACTTC
TRBJ1-4 NA 14 NA TRBV18 CASSPRDNTEKLFF TGTGCCAGCTCACCAAGGGACAACACCGAAAAACTGTTTTTT
TRBJ2-7 TRBD2 18 NA TRBV7-8 CASSLQQVNSGSSYEQYF TGTGCCAGCAGCTTACAGCAGGTGAATAGCGGGAGTTCCTACGAGCAGTACTTC
TRBJ2-7 TRBD1 12 NA TRBV10-2 CASRDRADEQYF TGCGCCAGCCGGGACAGGGCTGACGAGCAGTACTTC
TRBJ1-4 TRBD1 13 NA TRBV5-1 CASGRGQDEKLFF TGCGCCAGCGGCAGGGGGCAGGATGAAAAACTGTTTTTT
TRBJ1-5 NA 17 NA TRBV6-1 CASSEEEGGGLGQPQHF TGTGCCAGCAGTGAAGAGGAGGGAGGGGGGTTAGGTCAGCCCCAGCATTTT
TRBJ2-3 TRBD1 16 few TRBV2 CASSVLRDRFTDTQYF TGTGCCAGCAGTGTCCTCCGGGACAGGTTCACAGATACGCAGTATTTT
TRBJ2-7 NA 14 NA TRBV28 CASRSRGQSYEQYF TGTGCCAGCAGAAGTAGGGGCCAGTCCTACGAGCAGTACTTC
TRBJ1-3 TRBD1 16 few TRBV23-1 CATGQEAGVSGNTIYF TGCGCCACTGGACAGGAAGCCGGGGTCTCTGGAAACACCATATATTTT
TRBJ1-1 NA 13 NA TRBV7-3 CASSYGQNTEAFF TGTGCCAGCAGCTACGGACAGAACACTGAAGCTTTCTTT
TRBJ1-5 NA 18 few TRBV7-9 CASSLVRGGWMSNQPQHF TGTGCCAGCAGCTTAGTGAGGGGGGGGTGGATGAGCAATCAGCCCCAGCATTTT
TRBJ2-7 TRBD1 15 NA TRBV24-1 CATSESGDRRGEQYF TGTGCCACCAGTGAATCGGGGGACAGGAGAGGGGAGCAGTACTTC
TRBJ2-5 NA 14 NA TRBV2 CASTRIRGLETQYF TGTGCCAGCACCAGAATTAGGGGGTTGGAGACCCAGTACTTC
TRBJ2-7 NA 14 few TRBV10-1 CASSGGTFPHEQYF TGCGCCAGCAGCGGGGGGACATTTCCCCACGAGCAGTACTTC
TRBJ2-7 TRBD1 16 NA TRBV2 CASSEGLSDRPYEQYF TGTGCCAGCAGTGAAGGTTTGTCGGACAGGCCCTACGAGCAGTACTTC
TRBJ1-2 TRBD1 14 NA TRBV5-1 CASSPQGDDYGYTF TGCGCCAGCAGCCCACAGGGGGACGACTATGGCTACACCTTC
TRBJ2-7 NA 11 few TRBV28 CASGGTREQYF TGTGCCAGTGGCGGGACGCGGGAGCAGTACTTC
TRBJ2-2 NA 14 NA TRBV15 CATRPGGDTGELFF TGTGCCACCAGGCCCGGCGGGGACACCGGGGAGCTGTTTTTT
TRBJ2-5 TRBD1 16 NA TRBV11-2 CASSFPYRGRLETQYF TGTGCCAGCAGCTTCCCTTACAGGGGAAGGTTAGAGACCCAGTACTTC
TRBJ1-5 NA 16 NA TRBV5-5 CASSLRISGGGQPQHF TGTGCCAGCAGCCTCCGGATCTCGGGAGGTGGTCAGCCCCAGCATTTT
TRBJ1-2 NA 15 NA TRBV13 CASSLGRDTDYGYTF TGTGCCAGCAGCTTAGGTCGGGACACTGACTATGGCTACACCTTC
TRBJ2-7 NA 14 NA TRBV3-1/TRBV3-2 CASSPWTTLGEQYF TGTGCCAGCAGCCCCTGGACAACACTGGGCGAGCAGTACTTC
TRBJ2-3 NA 15 NA TRBV27 CASGSEVFATDTQYF TGTGCCAGCGGCTCCGAGGTTTTTGCCACAGATACGCAGTATTTT
TRBJ1-5 NA 14 NA TRBV5-4 CASSLWGGDQPQHF TGTGCCAGCAGCTTATGGGGGGGTGATCAGCCCCAGCATTTT
TRBJ2-1 NA 16 NA TRBV27 CASRFLPGANYNEQFF TGTGCCAGCCGCTTCCTCCCAGGGGCCAACTACAATGAGCAGTTCTTC
TRBJ1-6 TRBD1 14 NA TRBV3-1/TRBV3-2 CASSRNRGNSPLHF TGTGCCAGCAGCCGGAACAGGGGTAATTCACCCCTCCACTTT
TRBJ2-3 NA 13 NA TRBV5-4 CASSLSGTDTQYF TGTGCCAGCAGCTTATCGGGCACAGATACGCAGTATTTT
TRBJ2-3 TRBD2 16 NA TRBV7-2 CASSLLSGGITDTQYF TGTGCCAGCAGCCTACTTAGCGGGGGGATCACAGATACGCAGTATTTT
TRBJ2-3 TRBD2 20 NA TRBV5-1 CASTLYASGSWALSTDTQYF TGCGCCAGCACCCTCTATGCTAGCGGGAGTTGGGCCCTCAGCACAGATACGCAGTATTTT